These T cell receptor beta chains were read from a single sample in a study of control samples from healthy donors and cancer patients. TCRdb keeps only in-frame clones here, not all; method: immunoSEQ multiplex PCR. In the table there are about 190,000 clones, over 80% of which are singletons. Sample: blood. These receptors all stem from a man between 18 and 29 years old in good health. Each CDR3 is given with its conserved first and last residue. A D gene is named only where the DNA matches it firmly.

V	J	D	DNA	CDR3
TRBV28	TRBJ1-6	-	TGTGCCAGCAGCCCGATGGACTATAATTCACCCCTCCACTTT	CASSPMDYNSPLHF
TRBV30	TRBJ2-1	-	TGTGCCTGGAGTGTAGGACCGGGGGAGGTGGAGCAGTTCTTC	CAWSVGPGEVEQFF
TRBV6-6	TRBJ2-5	TRBD2	TGTGCCAGCAGTATTAACAGCGGGGGGGACCGGGAGACCCAGTACTTC	CASSINSGGDRETQYF
TRBV9	TRBJ2-5	-	TGTGCCAGCAGCGTAGCGTCCAGGGGTGGGGAGACCCAGTACTTC	CASSVASRGGETQYF
TRBV3-1/TRBV3-2	TRBJ1-1	-	TGTGCCAGCAGCCCTAGCAGGGGAGTTGAAGCTTTCTTT	CASSPSRGVEAFF
TRBV6-5	TRBJ2-2	-	TGTGCCAGCACCCTAGGGGTTACCGGGGAGCTGTTTTTT	CASTLGVTGELFF
TRBV5-1	TRBJ1-1	-	TGCGCCAGCAGCTTGGATAACCTCTTGAACACTGAAGCTTTCTTT	CASSLDNLLNTEAFF
TRBV4-1	TRBJ1-3	-	TGCGCCAGCAGCCAGGGCAGGGCGAAGCCTAACTCTGGAAACACCATATATTTT	CASSQGRAKPNSGNTIYF
TRBV10-3	TRBJ1-5	TRBD1	TGTGCCGCCGGACAGGGGGGCTCAGATCTTAATCAGCCCCAGCATTTT	CAAGQGGSDLNQPQHF
TRBV5-1	TRBJ1-5	-	TGCGCCAGCAGCTTATCAGGGTTTCAGCCCCAGCATTTT	CASSLSGFQPQHF
TRBV5-6	TRBJ2-3	-	TGTGCCAGCAGCTTGGCCGGAGGGGGGGGCACAGATACGCAGTATTTT	CASSLAGGGGTDTQYF
TRBV6-6	TRBJ1-1	-	TGTGCCAGCAGTTACTTCTCCCGGGCCACCACTGAAGCTTTCTTT	CASSYFSRATTEAFF
TRBV6-5	TRBJ2-1	-	TGTGCCAGCAGTTCCGGGACTGGGGTATTTTACAATGAGCAGTTCTTC	CASSSGTGVFYNEQFF
TRBV13	TRBJ2-5	-	TGTGCCAGCGGGGGACCGCTTTCTCAACTGGAGACCCAGTACTTC	CASGGPLSQLETQYF
TRBV19	TRBJ1-1	TRBD1	TGTGCCAGTAGTGCGACAGGGGATACTGAAGCTTTCTTT	CASSATGDTEAFF